The 14 T cell receptor beta chains in this list originate from one sample, sequenced in a study of early T cells in non-severe SARS-CoV-2 infection. Each CDR3 protein gets one entry after TCRdb re-called the 5' RACE reads with MiXCR. The sample yields 64,000 or so distinct CDR3 sequences, approximately 14% seen once. The sample comprised whole blood. Receptors were obtained from an adult who was a healthcare worker with PCR-confirmed SARS-CoV-2 infection or an uninfected control (not recorded which).

The chain couples TRBV11-2 to TRBJ2-3, with 8 bases that match TRBD2. This CDR3 region has 17 residues. Germline V gene data show CDR1 as SGHAT and CDR2 as FQNNGV. V lost 1 base to trimming and J lost 6 bases; unmatched junction nucleotides: 12. DNA for the CDR3: TGTGCCAGCAGCTTAGGGGCCCTAGCGGGTGGAGGGGATACGCAGTATTTT. This sequence encodes CASSLGALAGGGDTQYF.

This clonotype was detected many times. V usage is TRBV12-3 or TRBV12-4 and J usage is TRBJ1-6; D uncertain. Trimming pared 1 base from V and 3 bases from J, leaving 7 bases between. This CDR3 has 15 residues. The DNA for the CDR3 is TGTGCCAGCAGTTTAGAGGAGTTCTATAATTCACCCCTCCACTTT. Amino acids: CASSLEEFYNSPLHF.

This clonotype has ten or more counts. The chain is built from TRBV5-6 and TRBJ2-2, with D possibly TRBD1 on 6 matching bases. Germline values: CDR1 SGHDT, CDR2 YYEEEE. CDR3 length: 16 residues. V gave up 1 base and J gave up 4 bases, with 14 bases separating them. CDR3 in DNA: TGTGCCAGCAGCTTGAGGGCAGGGGTGTCCACCGGGGAGCTGTTTTTT. Encoded protein: CASSLRAGVSTGELFF.

This clonotype was seen repeatedly, ten times or more. The chain couples TRBV7-9 to TRBJ2-3; either TRBD1 or TRBD2 may supply D (5 bases each). The CDR3 runs to 13 residues. V was shortened by 6 bases and J by 2 bases, with 9 bases between the two germline ends. Germline assignment: CDR1 SEHNR and CDR2 FQNEAQ (reference sequence). CDR3: CASRTGATDTQYF. The CDR3 bases are TGTGCCAGCAGAACCGGGGCCACAGATACGCAGTATTTT.

The sample holds many counts of this clonotype. The V and J genes are TRBV4-2 and TRBJ1-5, with D possibly being TRBD1 (6 bases). Trimming took 5 bases from V and 5 from J, leaving 10 bases between them. The CDR3 spans 13 residues. Germline V gene data show CDR1 as LGHNA and CDR2 as YNFKEQ. The CDR3 loop reads CASSDAGDQPQHF. The CDR3, as DNA: TGTGCCAGCAGCGACGCAGGGGATCAGCCCCAGCATTTT.

The chain employs TRBV10-3 and TRBJ2-7; a possible D gene is TRBD1 (6 bases). Germline assignment: CDR1 ENHRY and CDR2 SYGVKD. This CDR3 has 16 amino acids. The V gene lost 4 bases and the J gene lost 0 bases, with 16 bases spanning the gap. The CDR3 is CAISGQGSRSSYEQYF. Here the CDR3 DNA reads TGTGCCATCAGTGGCCAGGGGTCCCGGAGCTCCTACGAGCAGTACTTC.

CDR3 sequence reads: CASSYSRRLAPNTQYF. Here the CDR3 DNA reads TGTGCCAGCAGTTACTCGAGGAGACTAGCACCAAATACGCAGTATTTT. V usage is TRBV6-2 or TRBV6-3 and J usage is TRBJ2-3; 7 nucleotides match TRBD2. The V gene's germline CDR1 is MNHEY and CDR2 SVGEGT. Unmatched junction bases numbered 10, after V lost 0 bases and J lost 7 bases. The CDR3 consists of 16 residues.

This clonotype was found a few times. This chain links TRBV5-1 with TRBJ2-3, with 8 bases that match TRBD1. V trimming: 5 bases; J trimming: 1 base; junction bases outside the gene matches: 6. Germline CDR1 and CDR2: SGHRS and YFSETQ. The CDR3 runs to 15 residues. The CDR3 sequence is CASRGLTGGTDTQYF. The CDR3, as DNA: TGCGCCAGCAGAGGGCTGACAGGGGGCACAGATACGCAGTATTTT.

Only a few counts were recorded for this clonotype. The CDR3 reads CASSIPVSPPYNEQFF. CDR3 in DNA: TGTGCCAGTAGTATACCGGTGAGCCCACCCTACAATGAGCAGTTCTTC. This chain links TRBV19 with TRBJ2-1, with D unclear. Looked up from germline, CDR1 is LNHDA and CDR2 is SQIVND (reference sequence). The CDR3 length is 16 residues. Trimming took 2 bases from V and 2 from J, leaving 13 bases between them. Drawing the rest from reference TRBV19 and TRBJ2-1, the complete variable domain is DGGITQSPKYLFRKEGQNVTLSCEQNLNHDAMYWYRQDPGQGLRLIYYSQIVNDFQKGDIAEGYSVSREKKESFPLTVTSAQKNPTAFYLCASSIPVSPPYNEQFFGPGTRLTVL.

This sequence joins TRBV4-2 and TRBJ2-2, with D possibly being TRBD2 (6 bases). Looked up from germline, CDR1 is LGHNA and CDR2 is YNFKEQ. The V end lost 4 bases, the J end lost 6 bases, and 12 bases lay between the germline ends. CDR3 length equals 14 residues. The DNA for the CDR3 is TGTGCCAGCAGCCCCCCTAGCGCGGCCGGGGAGCTGTTTTTT. Protein sequence: CASSPPSAAGELFF.

The table lists this clonotype with many counts. The rearrangement joins TRBV7-9 to TRBJ2-5; D unclear. V was clipped by 1 base and J by 3 bases, with 12 bases between them. This CDR3 region has 15 residues. Germline CDR1 and CDR2: SEHNR and FQNEAQ (reference sequence). The CDR3 loop is CASSLVGLSEETQYF. The CDR3 nucleotides read TGTGCCAGCAGCTTAGTTGGCCTCTCGGAAGAGACCCAGTACTTC.

V is TRBV5-5 and J is TRBJ1-6, with D possibly TRBD1 on 5 matching bases. Germline CDR1 SGHKS, CDR2 YYEKEE (reference sequence). The CDR3 covers 13 residues. V lost 2 bases and J 8 bases, leaving 8 bases between the germline ends. The CDR3: CASSLGADSPLHF. The CDR3 bases are TGTGCCAGCAGCTTAGGGGCTGATTCACCCCTCCACTTT.

V and J are TRBV11-2 and TRBJ1-5; D not resolved. The ends were cut back, 3 bases at V and 8 bases at J, with 14 bases in the middle. The CDR3 loop spans 14 amino acids. Germline values: CDR1 SGHAT, CDR2 FQNNGV. CDR3 in DNA: TGTGCCAGCAGCTTGAGAGGCGGATTTGAGCCCCAGCATTTT. Protein product: CASSLRGGFEPQHF.

In this sample, this clonotype turned up many times. This chain links TRBV5-1 with TRBJ1-4, with D perhaps matching TRBD1 (5 bases). Deletions cut 0 bases from V and 10 bases from J, with 16 bases between. Germline V gene data show CDR1 as SGHRS and CDR2 as YFSETQ. The CDR3 extends over 15 amino acids. CDR3 in amino acids: CASSLEWDGRGKLFF. The CDR3 nucleotides read TGCGCCAGCAGCTTGGAATGGGACGGGAGGGGAAAACTGTTTTTT.